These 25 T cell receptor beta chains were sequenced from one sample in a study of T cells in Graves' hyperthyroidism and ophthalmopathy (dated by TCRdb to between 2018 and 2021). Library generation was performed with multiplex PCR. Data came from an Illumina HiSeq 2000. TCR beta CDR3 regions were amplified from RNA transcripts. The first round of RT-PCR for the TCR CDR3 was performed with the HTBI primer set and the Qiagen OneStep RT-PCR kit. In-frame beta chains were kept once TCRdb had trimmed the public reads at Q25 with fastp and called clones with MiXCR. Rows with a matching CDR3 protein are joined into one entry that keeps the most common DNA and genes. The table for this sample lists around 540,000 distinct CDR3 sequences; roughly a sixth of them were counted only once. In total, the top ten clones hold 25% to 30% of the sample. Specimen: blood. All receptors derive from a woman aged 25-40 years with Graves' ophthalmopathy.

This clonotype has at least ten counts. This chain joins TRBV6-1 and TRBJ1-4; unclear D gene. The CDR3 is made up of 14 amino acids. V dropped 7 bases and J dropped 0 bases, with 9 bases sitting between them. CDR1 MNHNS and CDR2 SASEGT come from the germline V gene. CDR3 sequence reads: CASNRKSTNEKLFF. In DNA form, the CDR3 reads TGTGCCAGCAATCGAAAATCAACTAATGAAAAACTGTTTTTT.

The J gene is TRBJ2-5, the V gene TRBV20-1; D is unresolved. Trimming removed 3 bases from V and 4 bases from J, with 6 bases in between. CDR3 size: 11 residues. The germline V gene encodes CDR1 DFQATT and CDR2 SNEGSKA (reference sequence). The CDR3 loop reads CSASLGETQYF. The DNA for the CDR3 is TGCAGTGCTAGTTTAGGAGAGACCCAGTACTTC.

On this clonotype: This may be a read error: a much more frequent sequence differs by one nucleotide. The CDR3 sequence is CASSKSSYEQYF. The CDR3 DNA reads as TGTGCCAGCAGTAAAAGCTCCTACGAGCAGTACTTC. The rearrangement links TRBV7-9 to TRBJ2-7; D call uncertain. The CDR3 loop spans 12 amino acids. V was shortened by 6 bases and J by 0 bases, with 6 bases between the two germline ends. Per the germline V gene, CDR1 is SEHNR and CDR2 is FQNEAQ (reference sequence).

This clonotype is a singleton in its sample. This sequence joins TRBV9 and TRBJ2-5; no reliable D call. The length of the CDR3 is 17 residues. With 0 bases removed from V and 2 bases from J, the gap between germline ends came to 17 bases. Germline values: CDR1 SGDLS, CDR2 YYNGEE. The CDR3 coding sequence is TGTGCCAGCAGCGTAGCGAGTCGCGAAGGGATACAAGAGACCCAGTACTTC. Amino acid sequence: CASSVASREGIQETQYF. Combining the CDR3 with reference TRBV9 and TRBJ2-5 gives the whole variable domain DSGVTQTPKHLITATGQRVTLRCSPRSGDLSVYWYQQSLDQGLQFLIQYYNGEERAKGNILERFSAQQFPDLHSELNLSSLELGDSALYFCASSVASREGIQETQYFGPGTRLLVL.

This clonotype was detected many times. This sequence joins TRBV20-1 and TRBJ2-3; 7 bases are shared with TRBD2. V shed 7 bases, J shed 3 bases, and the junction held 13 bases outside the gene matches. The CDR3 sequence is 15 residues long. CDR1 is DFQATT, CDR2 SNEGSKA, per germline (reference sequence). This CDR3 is CSEGGREWGTDTQYF. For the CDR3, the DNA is TGCAGTGAAGGAGGGCGGGAGTGGGGGACAGATACGCAGTATTTT.

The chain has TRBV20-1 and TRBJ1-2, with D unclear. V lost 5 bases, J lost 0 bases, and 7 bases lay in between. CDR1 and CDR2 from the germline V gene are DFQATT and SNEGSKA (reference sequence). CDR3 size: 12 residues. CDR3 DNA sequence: TGCAGTGCTGCAGGATCTAACTATGGCTACACCTTC. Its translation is CSAAGSNYGYTF.

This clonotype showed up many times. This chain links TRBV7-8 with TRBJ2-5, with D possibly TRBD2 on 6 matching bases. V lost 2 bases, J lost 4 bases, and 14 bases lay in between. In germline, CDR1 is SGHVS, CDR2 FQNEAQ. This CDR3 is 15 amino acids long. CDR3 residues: CASSLIKGRIETQYF. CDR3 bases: TGTGCCAGCAGCTTAATCAAGGGGAGGATAGAGACCCAGTACTTC. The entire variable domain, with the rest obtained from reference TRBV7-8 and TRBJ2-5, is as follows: GAGVSQSPRYKVAKRGQDVALRCDPISGHVSLFWYQQALGQGPEFLTYFQNEAQLDKSGLPSDRFFAERPEGSVSTLKIQRTQQEDSAVYLCASSLIKGRIETQYFGPGTRLLVL.

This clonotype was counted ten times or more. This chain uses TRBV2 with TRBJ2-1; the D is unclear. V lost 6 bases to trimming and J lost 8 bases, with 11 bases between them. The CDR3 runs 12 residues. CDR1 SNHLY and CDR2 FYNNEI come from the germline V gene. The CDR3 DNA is TGTGCCAGCAGAGAAACTAAGGATGAGCAGTTCTTC. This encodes CASRETKDEQFF. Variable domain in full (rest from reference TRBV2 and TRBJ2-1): EPEVTQTPSHQVTQMGQEVILRCVPISNHLYFYWYRQILGQKVEFLVSFYNNEISEKSEIFDDQFSVERPDGSNFTLKIRSTKLEDSAMYFCASRETKDEQFFGPGTRLTVL.

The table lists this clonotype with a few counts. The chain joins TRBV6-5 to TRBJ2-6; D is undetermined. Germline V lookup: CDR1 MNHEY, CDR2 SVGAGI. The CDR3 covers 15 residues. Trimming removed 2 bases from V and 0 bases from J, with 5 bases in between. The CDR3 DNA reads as TGTGCCAGCAGTTACGATAGCTCTGGGGCCAACGTCCTGACTTTC. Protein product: CASSYDSSGANVLTF.

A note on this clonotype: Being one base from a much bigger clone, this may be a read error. CDR3 region: CASRDTGGAGNTGELFF. In nucleotides, the CDR3 is TGTGCCAGCAGAGATACAGGGGGCGCCGGGAACACCGGGGAGCTGTTTTTT. The J gene is TRBJ2-2, the V gene TRBV6-2 or TRBV6-3; 9 bases fit TRBD1. Germline CDR1 reads MNHEY; CDR2 reads SVGEGT. The trim removed 6 bases at V and 1 base at J, leaving 9 bases unmatched. The CDR3 covers 17 residues.

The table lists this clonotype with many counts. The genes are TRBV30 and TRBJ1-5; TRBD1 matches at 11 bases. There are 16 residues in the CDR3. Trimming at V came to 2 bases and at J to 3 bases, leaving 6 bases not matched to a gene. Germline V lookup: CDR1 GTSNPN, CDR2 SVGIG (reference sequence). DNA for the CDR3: TGTGCCTGGAGTCGCCTGGGACAGGGGGACAATCAGCCCCAGCATTTT. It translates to CAWSRLGQGDNQPQHF.

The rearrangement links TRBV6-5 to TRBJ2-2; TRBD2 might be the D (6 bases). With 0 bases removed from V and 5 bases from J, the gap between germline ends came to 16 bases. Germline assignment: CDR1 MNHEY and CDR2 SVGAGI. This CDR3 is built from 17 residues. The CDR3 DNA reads TGTGCCAGCAGTTACTCCTGGGGGGTAGGTGCAACCGGGGAGCTGTTTTTT. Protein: CASSYSWGVGATGELFF.

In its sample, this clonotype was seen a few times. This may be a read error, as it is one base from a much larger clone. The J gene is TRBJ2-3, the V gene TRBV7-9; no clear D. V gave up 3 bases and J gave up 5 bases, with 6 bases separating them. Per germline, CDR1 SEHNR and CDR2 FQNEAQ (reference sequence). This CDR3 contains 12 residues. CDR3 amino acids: CASSFDGDTQYF. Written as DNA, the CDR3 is TGTGCCAGCAGCTTCGACGGAGATACGCAGTATTTT.

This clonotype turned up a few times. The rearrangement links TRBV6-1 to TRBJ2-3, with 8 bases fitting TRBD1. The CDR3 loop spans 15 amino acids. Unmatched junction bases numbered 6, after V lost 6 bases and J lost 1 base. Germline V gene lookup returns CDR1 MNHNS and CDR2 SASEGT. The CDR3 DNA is TGTGCCAGCAGCAGGGGGCGGGCTGGCACAGATACGCAGTATTTT. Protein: CASSRGRAGTDTQYF.

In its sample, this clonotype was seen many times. This chain's CDR3 is CASSYQGTSPYEQYF. CDR3 nucleotide sequence: TGTGCCAGCAGTTACCAGGGGACCTCTCCCTACGAGCAGTACTTC. The chain joins TRBV6-1 to TRBJ2-7; the D gene is possibly TRBD1 (6 bases). V lost 5 bases and J lost 2, with 16 bases in between. The CDR3 sequence is 15 residues long. Germline V gene data show CDR1 as MNHNS and CDR2 as SASEGT.

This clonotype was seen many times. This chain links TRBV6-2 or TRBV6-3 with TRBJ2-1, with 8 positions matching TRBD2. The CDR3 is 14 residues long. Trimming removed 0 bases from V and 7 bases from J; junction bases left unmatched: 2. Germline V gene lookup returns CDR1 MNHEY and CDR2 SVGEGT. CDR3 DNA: TGTGCCAGCAGTTACTCGACTAGCGAAAATGAGCAGTTCTTC. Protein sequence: CASSYSTSENEQFF.

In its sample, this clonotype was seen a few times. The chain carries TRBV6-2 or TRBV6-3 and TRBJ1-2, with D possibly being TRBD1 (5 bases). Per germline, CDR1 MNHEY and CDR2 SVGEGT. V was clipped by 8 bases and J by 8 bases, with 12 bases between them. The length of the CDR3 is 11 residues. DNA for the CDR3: TGTGCCAGCTTCGGAGGGGAGGGCTACACCTTC. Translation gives CASFGGEGYTF.

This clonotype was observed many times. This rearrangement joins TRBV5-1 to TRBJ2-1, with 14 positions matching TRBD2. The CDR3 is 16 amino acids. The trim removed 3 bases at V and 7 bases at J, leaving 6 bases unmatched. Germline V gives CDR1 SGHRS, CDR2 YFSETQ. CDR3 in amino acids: CASSWGTSGSDNEQFF. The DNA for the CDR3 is TGCGCCAGCAGCTGGGGGACTAGCGGGAGTGATAATGAGCAGTTCTTC.

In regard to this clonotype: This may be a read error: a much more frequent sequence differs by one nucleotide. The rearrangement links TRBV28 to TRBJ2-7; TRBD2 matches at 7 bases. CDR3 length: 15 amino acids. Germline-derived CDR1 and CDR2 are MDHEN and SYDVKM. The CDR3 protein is CAGSSGNGGDYEQYF. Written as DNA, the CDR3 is TGTGCCGGCAGTTCCGGGAATGGGGGGGACTACGAGCAGTACTTC.

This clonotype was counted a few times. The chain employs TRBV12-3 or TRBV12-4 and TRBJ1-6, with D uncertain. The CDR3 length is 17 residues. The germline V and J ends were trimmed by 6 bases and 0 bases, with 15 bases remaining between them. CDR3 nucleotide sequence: TGTGCCAGCAGCCCCAGGACCCCGAGCTCCTATAATTCACCCCTCCACTTT. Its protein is CASSPRTPSSYNSPLHF.

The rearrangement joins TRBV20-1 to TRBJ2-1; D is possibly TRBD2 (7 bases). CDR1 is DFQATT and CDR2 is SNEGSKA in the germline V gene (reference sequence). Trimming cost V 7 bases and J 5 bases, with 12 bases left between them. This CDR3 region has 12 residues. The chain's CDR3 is CSGWRGHNEQFF. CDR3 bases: TGCAGTGGTTGGCGGGGGCACAATGAGCAGTTCTTC.

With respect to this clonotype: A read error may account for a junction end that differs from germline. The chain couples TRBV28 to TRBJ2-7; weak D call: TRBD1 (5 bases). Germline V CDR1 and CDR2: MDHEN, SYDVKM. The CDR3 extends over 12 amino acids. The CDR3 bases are TGTGCCAACAGTCTCCAGGGAAACGAGCAGTACTTC. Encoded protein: CANSLQGNEQYF. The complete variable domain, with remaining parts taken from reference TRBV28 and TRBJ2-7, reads DVKVTQSSRYLVKRTGEKVFLECVQDMDHENMFWYRQDPGLGLRLIYFSYDVKMKEKGDIPEGYSVSREKKERFSLILESASTNQTSMYLCANSLQGNEQYFGPGTRLTVT.

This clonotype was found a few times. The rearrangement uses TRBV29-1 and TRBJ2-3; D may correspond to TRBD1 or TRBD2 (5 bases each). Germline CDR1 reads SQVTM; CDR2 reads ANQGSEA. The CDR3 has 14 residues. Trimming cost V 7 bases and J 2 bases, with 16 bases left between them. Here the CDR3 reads CSAPVRGFTDTQYF. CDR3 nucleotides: TGCAGCGCCCCTGTGAGGGGATTCACAGATACGCAGTATTTT.

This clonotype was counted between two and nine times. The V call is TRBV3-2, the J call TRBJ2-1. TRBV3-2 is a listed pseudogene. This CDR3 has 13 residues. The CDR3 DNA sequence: TGTGCCAGCAGCCAACTTCCTACTACCGAGCAGTTCTTC. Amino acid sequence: CASSQLPTTEQFF.

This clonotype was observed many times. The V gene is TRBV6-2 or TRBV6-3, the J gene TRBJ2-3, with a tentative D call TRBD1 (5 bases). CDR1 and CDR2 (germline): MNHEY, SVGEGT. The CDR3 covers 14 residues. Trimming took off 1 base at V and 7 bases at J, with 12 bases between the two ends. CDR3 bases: TGTGCCAGCAGTTACTGGCAGGGTGACAATACGCAGTATTTT. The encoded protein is CASSYWQGDNTQYF.